The 25 T cell receptor beta chains given below trace back to one sample, sequenced in a study of CD8 T cells in Susac syndrome. RNA in amounts of about 0.45 to 1 ug was reverse transcribed with random hexamers. MiXCR, run by TCRdb on the immunoSEQ multiplex PCR reads, gives a single entry per CDR3 protein. The repertoire holds 200,000 to 250,000 distinct CDR3 sequences, with around 95% as singletons. What was sequenced was CD4+ T cells from PBMCs. These receptors originate from a human donor with multiple sclerosis.

The gene calls are TRBV15 and TRBJ1-2; D is possibly TRBD1 (5 bases). Germline CDR1 is LNHNV and CDR2 is YYDKDF (reference sequence). This CDR3 is 16 amino acids long. V lost 4 bases to trimming and J lost 4 bases, with 19 bases between them. The CDR3 DNA reads as TGTGCCACCAGCAAAGACCGGAGGGGCTATGGCTATGGCTACACCTTC. It encodes CATSKDRRGYGYGYTF.

The CDR3: CASRLGQGRQPQHF. The CDR3 bases are TGTGCCAGCAGACTGGGACAGGGGAGACAGCCCCAGCATTTT. The gene calls are TRBV12-3 or TRBV12-4 and TRBJ1-5; 10 nucleotides agree with TRBD1. The CDR3 spans 14 residues. V dropped 6 bases and J dropped 7; count of bases not matched to a gene: 6.

CDR3 sequence (DNA): TGTGCCAGCAAGGGGGGGCCGACCCAGTTCTTC. Amino acids: CASKGGPTQFF. V gene TRBV6-1 combines with J gene TRBJ2-5; tentative D call: TRBD2 (7 bases). The J call may not be correct, given that the DNA end is closer to TRBJ2-1. CDR3 size: 11 residues. Germline V lookup: CDR1 MNHNS, CDR2 SASEGT.

The V call is TRBV20-1, the J call TRBJ2-5; TRBD2 aligns across 8 bases. CDR1 and CDR2 (germline): DFQATT, SNEGSKA (reference sequence). This CDR3 is 16 amino acids long. The trim removed 3 bases at V and 5 bases at J, leaving 14 bases unmatched. DNA for the CDR3: TGCAGTGCTAGTCACGGGACTAGAGGACCTTCGGAGACCCAGTACTTC. Its translation: CSASHGTRGPSETQYF.

This chain uses TRBV2 with TRBJ2-1; 9 nucleotides agree with TRBD1. The V and J ends lost 7 bases and 7 bases, in that order; junction bases with no gene match: 11. There are 15 residues in the CDR3. Germline V gives CDR1 SNHLY, CDR2 FYNNEI. The CDR3 coding sequence is TGTGCCAGCACCCCGTCCGGGACAGGGATGAATGAGCAGTTCTTC. Translated, it gives CASTPSGTGMNEQFF.

V usage is TRBV29-1 and J usage is TRBJ1-3; no definite D call. The V gene's germline CDR1 is SQVTM and CDR2 ANQGSEA. CDR3 length: 12 residues. The V end lost 8 bases, the J end lost 4 bases, and 12 bases lay between the germline ends. CDR3 loop: CSTRASGNTIYF. The CDR3 DNA is TGCAGCACCCGGGCCTCAGGAAACACCATATATTTT.

This CDR3 is CSAPTGGNQPQHF. CDR3 coding DNA: TGCAGTGCCCCGACAGGGGGCAATCAGCCCCAGCATTTT. The V call is TRBV20-1, the J call TRBJ1-5; 8 nucleotides align to TRBD1. V lost 6 bases and J lost 2; bases outside the gene matches: 3. CDR1 and CDR2 (germline): DFQATT, SNEGSKA (reference sequence). There are 13 residues in the CDR3.

The chain is built from TRBV5-1 and TRBJ2-7; a possible D gene is TRBD1 (6 bases). V lost 4 bases, J lost 5 bases, and 13 bases lay in between. Germline CDR1 and CDR2: SGHRS and YFSETQ. The CDR3 is made up of 13 amino acids. Written as DNA, the CDR3 is TGCGCCAGCAGCAACACAGGGAACCACGAGCAGTACTTC. Residues: CASSNTGNHEQYF.

The chain combines TRBV20-1 with TRBJ2-3; TRBD2 aligns across 10 bases. Germline loops: CDR1 DFQATT, CDR2 SNEGSKA (reference sequence). CDR3 size: 14 residues. J was trimmed by 6 bases and V by 5 bases; bases with no gene match: 8. The CDR3 spells CSAFLAGVWDTQYF. CDR3 sequence (DNA): TGCAGTGCTTTTCTAGCGGGGGTTTGGGATACGCAGTATTTT.

CDR3 bases: TGTGTCACGGGATCAGGTGGGACTCAGTCCTACGAGCAGTACTTC. This gives the protein CVTGSGGTQSYEQYF. The rearrangement joins TRBV10-3 to TRBJ2-7, with a weak D call TRBD2 (6 bases). This CDR3 is 15 amino acids long. CDR1 is ENHRY, CDR2 SYGVKD, per germline.

The rearrangement joins TRBV2 to TRBJ2-5; D gene ambiguous. The CDR3 loop spans 13 amino acids. Germline V gives CDR1 SNHLY, CDR2 FYNNEI. The V and J ends lost 4 bases and 5 bases respectively, with 11 bases between them. CDR3 DNA sequence: TGTGCCAGCAGTGGGACCGGTGGGGAGACCCAGTACTTC. Protein product: CASSGTGGETQYF.

V and J are TRBV28 and TRBJ2-4, with D perhaps being TRBD1 or TRBD2 (6 bases each). Germline CDR1 is MDHEN and CDR2 is SYDVKM. This CDR3 region has 16 residues. The V and J ends lost 5 bases and 5 bases respectively, with 19 bases between them. CDR3 protein: CASSQSGGGIQNIQYF. The CDR3 nucleotides read TGTGCCAGCAGTCAGTCCGGGGGCGGGATCCAAAACATTCAGTACTTC. Using reference TRBV28 and TRBJ2-4 for the parts outside the CDR3, the full variable domain is DVKVTQSSRYLVKRTGEKVFLECVQDMDHENMFWYRQDPGLGLRLIYFSYDVKMKEKGDIPEGYSVSREKKERFSLILESASTNQTSMYLCASSQSGGGIQNIQYFGAGTRLSVL.

The rearrangement uses TRBV20-1 and TRBJ2-5; 8 nucleotides match TRBD1. The germline V gene has CDR1 DFQATT and CDR2 SNEGSKA (reference sequence). V lost 2 bases, J lost 2 bases, and 1 base stayed unmatched. The CDR3 contains 13 residues. CDR3 region: CSARHRGQETQYF. The CDR3, as DNA: TGCAGTGCTAGACACAGGGGGCAAGAGACCCAGTACTTC.

This chain joins TRBV20-1 and TRBJ2-7; 10 positions agree with TRBD2. Germline CDR1 and CDR2: DFQATT and SNEGSKA (reference sequence). This CDR3 is 13 amino acids long. The V and J ends lost 2 bases and 6 bases, in that order; junction bases with no gene match: 4. The CDR3 spells CSARLAGVAEQYF. The CDR3 DNA sequence: TGCAGTGCTAGACTAGCGGGAGTCGCCGAGCAGTACTTC.

The rearrangement links TRBV29-1 to TRBJ2-5, with D unresolved. Trimming removed 6 bases at V and 5 bases at J, with 16 bases between. This CDR3 is built from 13 residues. Germline values: CDR1 SQVTM, CDR2 ANQGSEA. The CDR3 loop reads CSVGYLYEETQYF. The DNA for the CDR3 is TGCAGCGTGGGGTATTTGTATGAGGAGACCCAGTACTTC.

This sequence joins TRBV7-2 and TRBJ2-5, with TRBD2 identical over 11 bases. Germline CDR1 and CDR2: SGHTA and FQGNSA. J was trimmed by 1 base and V by 0 bases; bases with no gene match: 1. CDR3 size: 16 residues. The CDR3 DNA sequence: TGTGCCAGCAGCTTAGCGGGACTAGCGGTCCAAGAGACCCAGTACTTC. Its protein is CASSLAGLAVQETQYF. The full variable domain, its missing parts supplied by reference TRBV7-2 and TRBJ2-5, is GAGVSQSPSNKVTEKGKDVELRCDPISGHTALYWYRQSLGQGLEFLIYFQGNSAPDKSGLPSDRFSAERTGGSVSTLTIQRTQQEDSAVYLCASSLAGLAVQETQYFGPGTRLLVL.

This chain links TRBV20-1 with TRBJ2-7, with 7 bases that match TRBD1. The CDR3 length is 12 residues. Germline assignment: CDR1 DFQATT and CDR2 SNEGSKA (reference sequence). V shed 3 bases, J shed 3 bases, and the junction held 2 bases outside the gene matches. CDR3 nucleotide sequence: TGCAGTGCTAGCGACAGGGACTACGAGCAGTACTTC. Amino acid sequence: CSASDRDYEQYF.

V gene TRBV7-9 combines with J gene TRBJ2-7; 9 positions match TRBD1. Germline trimming cut 5 bases from V and 5 bases from J; bases unmatched to any gene: 10. The CDR3 length is 15 residues. Germline V gene lookup returns CDR1 SEHNR and CDR2 FQNEAQ (reference sequence). The CDR3: CASSPPGQGIHEQYF. CDR3 nucleotides: TGTGCCAGCAGCCCCCCGGGACAGGGAATCCACGAGCAGTACTTC.

The V gene is TRBV11-1, the J gene TRBJ1-1; TRBD1 is a possible D gene (5 bases). Germline V gives CDR1 SGHAT, CDR2 FQDESV (reference sequence). V was trimmed by 6 bases and J by 0 bases, leaving 26 bases between them. The CDR3 length is 19 residues. CDR3 in amino acids: CASRPIRDPRSGMNTEAFF. The CDR3 DNA sequence: TGTGCCAGCAGGCCTATTAGGGACCCCCGGAGTGGAATGAACACTGAAGCTTTCTTT.

The V call is TRBV9, the J call TRBJ1-1; no clear D. V was pared by 3 bases and J by 3 bases, with 9 bases between. Germline assignment: CDR1 SGDLS and CDR2 YYNGEE. This CDR3 has 13 residues. The CDR3 coding sequence is TGTGCCAGCAGCGGACATGGGGACACTGAAGCTTTCTTT. Protein product: CASSGHGDTEAFF.

The gene calls are TRBV5-1 and TRBJ2-5; no firm D call. V gave up 1 base and J gave up 4 bases, with 8 bases separating them. CDR1 SGHRS and CDR2 YFSETQ come from the germline V gene. The CDR3 contains 13 residues. The CDR3 DNA follows: TGCGCCAGCAGCTTGATTAGCCGAGAGACCCAGTACTTC. Its translation is CASSLISRETQYF.

The chain uses TRBV20-1 and TRBJ1-5; D call uncertain. CDR1 and CDR2 (germline): DFQATT, SNEGSKA (reference sequence). V dropped 0 bases and J dropped 0 bases, with 9 bases sitting between them. This CDR3 contains 15 residues. The CDR3 reads CSARDWSNSNQPQHF. The CDR3, as DNA: TGCAGTGCTAGAGATTGGTCGAATAGCAATCAGCCCCAGCATTTT.

The V and J genes are TRBV9 and TRBJ1-2; D uncertain. Germline V gene sequence: CDR1 SGDLS, CDR2 YYNGEE. The CDR3 has 15 residues. Between the trimmed V and J ends, which lost 0 bases and 2 bases, there was a span of 11 bases. The CDR3 loop is CASSVEDGANYGYTF. In nucleotides, the CDR3 is TGTGCCAGCAGCGTAGAGGACGGAGCGAACTATGGCTACACCTTC. The complete variable domain, with remaining parts taken from reference TRBV9 and TRBJ1-2, reads DSGVTQTPKHLITATGQRVTLRCSPRSGDLSVYWYQQSLDQGLQFLIQYYNGEERAKGNILERFSAQQFPDLHSELNLSSLELGDSALYFCASSVEDGANYGYTFGSGTRLTVV.

The rearrangement joins TRBV20-1 to TRBJ2-3, with 7 nucleotides matching TRBD2. V was pared by 3 bases and J by 4 bases, with 4 bases of the junction left unmatched. The length of the CDR3 is 13 residues. Germline values: CDR1 DFQATT, CDR2 SNEGSKA (reference sequence). In DNA form, the CDR3 reads TGCAGTGCTAGCGGACTAGACGCAGATACGCAGTATTTT. It is translated as CSASGLDADTQYF.

The chain is built from TRBV3-1 and TRBJ2-7; D perhaps matches TRBD2 (6 bases). There are 16 residues in the CDR3. Germline values: CDR1 LGHDT, CDR2 YNNKEL (reference sequence). Deletions cut 1 base from V and 3 bases from J, with 16 bases between. As DNA, the CDR3 is TGTGCCAGCAGCCAAGGCATTGGAGGAGGGATCTACGAGCAGTACTTC. This codes for CASSQGIGGGIYEQYF.